The clone carrying this T cell receptor beta chain has only a few counts. The antigen is unknown. The entry originates in a study of T-cell memory formation after mild COVID-19. Findings and limits, study-wide: Pre-infection memory contained some responding clones, which suggested that cross-reactive memory had joined.

A 5'RACE reaction primed in the constant segment made cDNA libraries of TCR alpha and TCR beta, and these carried sample barcodes and UMIs. TCRdb called the 5' RACE reads again in MiXCR, with one record for every CDR3 protein. The table lists more than 350,000 distinct CDR3 sequences, 16% of them singletons. V lost 5 bases, J lost 3 bases, and 14 bases lay in between. The germline V gene encodes CDR1 LGHDT and CDR2 YNNKEL (reference sequence). The CDR3 sequence is 14 residues long. The sequencing input was PBMCs or a T cell subset sorted from them (not recorded which). The TCR comes from a man younger than 30 who had mild COVID-19 (a few samples of this study predate the infection). Cell type and time point are not known. V gene TRBV3-1 combines with J gene TRBJ2-7; a weak D match, TRBD1 (5 bases). The CDR3 reads CASSDDSLHYEQYF. The CDR3 nucleotides read TGTGCCAGCAGCGACGACAGCCTGCACTACGAGCAGTACTTC.